These T cell receptor beta chains were read from a single sample in a study of cytomegalovirus exposure and HLA in healthy donors. The protocol was immunoSEQ multiplex PCR, while the TCRdb copy is restricted to in-frame clones and leaves out a portion. Here the sample table reports 70,000 or so clones. The sample consisted of PBMCs. These receptors came from a man in his forties in good health and CMV-seronegative. The CDR3 runs from the conserved cysteine through the conserved F or W. D genes are given only for firm matches.

CDR3 protein: CASSRTGLAEQYF
CDR3 DNA: TGTGCCAGCAGCCGAACGGGGTTAGCCGAGCAGTACTTC
J gene: TRBJ2-7
V gene: TRBV7-3
D gene: NA

CDR3 protein: CSVDRRAPGTGNTEAFF
CDR3 DNA: TGCAGCGTTGATCGTAGGGCCCCGGGGACAGGGAACACTGAAGCTTTCTTT
J gene: TRBJ1-1
V gene: TRBV29-1
D gene: TRBD1

CDR3 protein: CASRPGQGASGPHF
CDR3 DNA: TGTGCCAGCAGGCCCGGACAGGGTGCCTCCGGTCCTCATTTT
J gene: TRBJ1-5
V gene: TRBV6-1
D gene: TRBD1

CDR3 protein: CASSLRQDTYEQYF
CDR3 DNA: TGTGCCAGCAGTTTACGACAAGATACCTACGAGCAGTACTTC
J gene: TRBJ2-7
V gene: TRBV28
D gene: NA

CDR3 protein: CASSQEGRKTEAFF
CDR3 DNA: TGTGCCAGCAGCCAAGAGGGGAGGAAAACTGAAGCTTTCTTT
J gene: TRBJ1-1
V gene: TRBV14
D gene: NA

CDR3 protein: CASTRMAGRTGNTIYF
CDR3 DNA: TGTGCCAGCACCCGGATGGCAGGCAGAACCGGAAACACCATATATTTT
J gene: TRBJ1-3
V gene: TRBV2
D gene: NA

CDR3 protein: CASLGPNTEAFF
CDR3 DNA: TGTGCCAGTCTGGGCCCGAACACTGAAGCTTTCTTT
J gene: TRBJ1-1
V gene: TRBV19
D gene: NA

CDR3 protein: CASSLWPGWNEKLFF
CDR3 DNA: TGCGCCAGCAGCTTGTGGCCAGGGTGGAATGAAAAACTGTTTTTT
J gene: TRBJ1-4
V gene: TRBV5-1
D gene: NA

CDR3 protein: CASSESPPVRSSYEQYF
CDR3 DNA: TGTGCCAGCAGTGAATCTCCCCCGGTTAGGAGCTCCTACGAGCAGTACTTC
J gene: TRBJ2-7
V gene: TRBV2
D gene: NA

CDR3 protein: CASSLGTGNQPQHF
CDR3 DNA: TGTGCCAGCAGCTTAGGGACAGGCAATCAGCCCCAGCATTTT
J gene: TRBJ1-5
V gene: TRBV7-9
D gene: NA

CDR3 protein: CASRVIGEDGYTF
CDR3 DNA: TGTGCCAGCAGGGTAATCGGGGAGGATGGCTACACCTTC
J gene: TRBJ1-2
V gene: TRBV6-1
D gene: NA

CDR3 protein: CASSDDSGGETQYF
CDR3 DNA: TGTGCCAGCAGCGATGATAGCGGAGGAGAGACCCAGTACTTC
J gene: TRBJ2-5
V gene: TRBV5-4
D gene: NA

CDR3 protein: CASRLGAGNYGYTF
CDR3 DNA: TGTGCCAGCAGATTGGGGGCTGGGAACTATGGCTACACCTTC
J gene: TRBJ1-2
V gene: TRBV6-5
D gene: NA

CDR3 protein: CASSQSSGTGVYEQYF
CDR3 DNA: TGTGCCAGCAGCCAGTCAAGTGGGACAGGGGTCTACGAGCAGTACTTC
J gene: TRBJ2-7
V gene: TRBV7-2
D gene: TRBD1

CDR3 protein: CASTMDRAGEKLFF
CDR3 DNA: TGTGCCAGCACGATGGACAGGGCGGGAGAAAAACTGTTTTTT
J gene: TRBJ1-4
V gene: TRBV2
D gene: TRBD1

CDR3 protein: CASSLKGRANEQFF
CDR3 DNA: TGTGCCAGCAGCTTAAAAGGCAGGGCTAATGAGCAGTTCTTC
J gene: TRBJ2-1
V gene: TRBV7-6
D gene: NA

CDR3 protein: CASSAPRGWGNNEQFF
CDR3 DNA: TGTGCCAGCAGTGCCCCCAGGGGGTGGGGGAACAATGAGCAGTTCTTC
J gene: TRBJ2-1
V gene: TRBV28
D gene: TRBD1

CDR3 protein: CASSQEQRAGELFF
CDR3 DNA: TGCGCCAGCAGCCAAGAGCAGAGGGCCGGGGAGCTGTTTTTT
J gene: TRBJ2-2
V gene: TRBV4-1
D gene: NA

CDR3 protein: CAWNQGAWGGYTF
CDR3 DNA: TGTGCCTGGAACCAGGGGGCATGGGGTGGCTACACCTTC
J gene: TRBJ1-2
V gene: TRBV30
D gene: TRBD1

CDR3 protein: CAWSVNSFSRPNTEAFF
CDR3 DNA: TGTGCCTGGAGTGTAAATAGTTTTAGCAGACCGAACACTGAAGCTTTCTTT
J gene: TRBJ1-1
V gene: TRBV30
D gene: NA

CDR3 protein: CASSLTASGGNEQFF
CDR3 DNA: TGTGCCAGCAGCTTGACAGCTAGCGGGGGCAATGAGCAGTTCTTC
J gene: TRBJ2-1
V gene: TRBV5-6
D gene: TRBD2

CDR3 protein: CASSVGSSYNEQFF
CDR3 DNA: TGTGCCAGCAGTGTGGGGAGCTCCTACAATGAGCAGTTCTTC
J gene: TRBJ2-1
V gene: TRBV6-1
D gene: NA

CDR3 protein: CASSLDGTSGASKTQYF
CDR3 DNA: TGTGCCAGCAGCTTAGACGGGACTAGCGGGGCGTCGAAGACCCAGTACTTC
J gene: TRBJ2-5
V gene: TRBV7-2
D gene: TRBD2

CDR3 protein: CASSSDWDGTQYF
CDR3 DNA: TGCGCCAGCAGCTCGGACTGGGATGGGACCCAGTACTTC
J gene: TRBJ2-5
V gene: TRBV5-1
D gene: NA

CDR3 protein: CASGSSYGYTF
CDR3 DNA: TGTGCCAGCGGTAGCAGCTATGGCTACACCTTC
J gene: TRBJ1-2
V gene: TRBV6-5
D gene: NA

CDR3 protein: CASSQDWPLYNSPLHF
CDR3 DNA: TGTGCCAGCAGCCAAGATTGGCCCCTCTATAATTCACCCCTCCACTTT
J gene: TRBJ1-6
V gene: TRBV4-2
D gene: NA

CDR3 protein: CASSQETGAYGYTF
CDR3 DNA: TGCGCCAGCAGCCAAGAGACAGGGGCCTATGGCTACACCTTC
J gene: TRBJ1-2
V gene: TRBV4-1
D gene: TRBD1

CDR3 protein: CASSLDPRGGRDTQYF
CDR3 DNA: TGTGCCAGCAGCTTGGATCCGCGGGGGGGCCGAGATACGCAGTATTTT
J gene: TRBJ2-3
V gene: TRBV5-4
D gene: TRBD2

CDR3 protein: CATHLQGGSYNEQFF
CDR3 DNA: TGTGCCACCCACCTCCAGGGGGGTTCCTACAATGAGCAGTTCTTC
J gene: TRBJ2-1
V gene: TRBV11-2
D gene: NA